This record looks at one T cell receptor (beta chain) sequence and its context. The target antigen is unknown. CDR1 GTSNPN and CDR2 SVGIG come from the germline V gene (reference sequence). Between the trimmed V and J ends, which lost 3 bases and 4 bases, there was a span of 9 bases. This CDR3 has 12 residues. Produced via immunoSEQ multiplex PCR; TCRdb's table is partial and in-frame only. This table holds approximately 32,000 clones, roughly 71% found once. This sample stems from a study of radiotherapy plus CTLA-4 blockade in lung cancer. Study-level results: Blood-borne expansion of tumor-derived TCR clones followed radiotherapy plus ipilimumab. Early clonal dynamics of blood T cells, together with interferon-beta, were reported as the best response predictor.

Alongside CTLA-4 blockade with ipilimumab, patients with chemo-refractory metastatic non-small-cell lung cancer received focal radiation. The TCR sequence derives from a human donor with non-small cell lung cancer who had stable disease on radiotherapy plus ipilimumab. The chain uses TRBV30 and TRBJ1-2, with D unclear. The sequencing here drew on peripheral blood, taken from a patient treated with radiotherapy plus ipilimumab. CDR3 bases: TGTGCCTGGAGGGACGGACTCTATGGCTACACCTTC. Translation gives CAWRDGLYGYTF. Using reference TRBV30 and TRBJ1-2 for the parts outside the CDR3, the full variable domain is SQTIHQWPATLVQPVGSPLSLECTVEGTSNPNLYWYRQAAGRGLQLLFYSVGIGQISSEVPQNLSASRPQDRQFILSSKKLLLSDSGFYLCAWRDGLYGYTFGSGTRLTVV.